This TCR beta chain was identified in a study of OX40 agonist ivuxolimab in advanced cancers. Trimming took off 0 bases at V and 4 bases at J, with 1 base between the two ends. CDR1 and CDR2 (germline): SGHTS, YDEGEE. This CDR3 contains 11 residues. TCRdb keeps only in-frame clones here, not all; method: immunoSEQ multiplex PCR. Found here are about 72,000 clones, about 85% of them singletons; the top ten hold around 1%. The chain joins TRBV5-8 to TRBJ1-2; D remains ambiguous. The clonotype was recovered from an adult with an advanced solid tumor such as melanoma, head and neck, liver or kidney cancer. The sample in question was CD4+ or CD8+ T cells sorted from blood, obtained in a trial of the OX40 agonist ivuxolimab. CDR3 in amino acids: CASSLVYGYTF. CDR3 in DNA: TGTGCCAGCAGCTTGGTCTATGGCTACACCTTC.